This T cell receptor beta chain was sequenced during a study of T-cell reconstitution after alpha-beta-depleted transplantation in children. Unique molecular identifiers featured in how the TCRbeta library was prepared. TCRdb re-derived calls from the PCR reads in MiXCR, one entry per CDR3 protein. The sample has about 980,000 distinct CDR3 sequences; around 30% are singletons. This CDR3 is 15 amino acids long. Trimming removed 4 bases from V and 5 bases from J; junction bases left unmatched: 8. Germline CDR1 reads LGHNA; CDR2 reads YNFKEQ. The rearrangement links TRBV4-2 to TRBJ2-3; 8 nucleotides align to TRBD1. This specimen consisted of PBMCs, mostly from graft donor cells, obtained 360 days after TCRalphabeta/CD19-depleted stem cell transplant. The clonotype originates from a boy younger than two who had a stem cell transplant for SCID, so the T cells may come from the graft donor. This CDR3 is CASSPGQARGDTQYF. CDR3 bases: TGTGCCAGCAGCCCGGGACAGGCACGTGGAGATACGCAGTATTTT.